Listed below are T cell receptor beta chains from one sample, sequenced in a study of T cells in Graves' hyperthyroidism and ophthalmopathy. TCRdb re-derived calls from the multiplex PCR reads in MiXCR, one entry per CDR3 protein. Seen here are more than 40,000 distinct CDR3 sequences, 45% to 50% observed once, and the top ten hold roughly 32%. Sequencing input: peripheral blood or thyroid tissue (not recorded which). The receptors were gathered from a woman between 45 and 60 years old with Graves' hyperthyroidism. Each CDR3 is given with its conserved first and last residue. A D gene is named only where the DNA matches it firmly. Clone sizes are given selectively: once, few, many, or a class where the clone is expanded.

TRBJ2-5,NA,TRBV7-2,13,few,TGTGCCAGCAGCTTCCCGGCTCAAGAGACCCAGTACTTC,CASSFPAQETQYF
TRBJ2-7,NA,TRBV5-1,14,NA,TGCGCCAGCAGCGGCGGGACAGCGTACTACGAGCAGTACTTC,CASSGGTAYYEQYF
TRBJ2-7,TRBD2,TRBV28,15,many,TGTGCCAGCAAAGTAGCGGGAGGTACCTCCTACGAGCAGTACTTC,CASKVAGGTSYEQYF
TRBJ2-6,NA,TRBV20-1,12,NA,TGCAGTGCTAGCCCAGGGGCCAACGTCCTGACTTTC,CSASPGANVLTF
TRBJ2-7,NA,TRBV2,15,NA,TGTGCCAGCAGTTCGACCGGGACTTACCCCTACGAGCAGTACTTC,CASSSTGTYPYEQYF
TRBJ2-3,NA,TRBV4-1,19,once,TGCGCCAGCAGCCAAGATTCGGCCTACCGGGCCCCTAGCACAGATACGCAGTATTTT,CASSQDSAYRAPSTDTQYF
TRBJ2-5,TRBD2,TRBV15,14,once,TGTGCTAGTGACGGAGGGAGGGCCAAGGAGACCCAGTACTTC,CASDGGRAKETQYF
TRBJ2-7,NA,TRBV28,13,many,TGTGCCAGCAGCATGACAATGAACTACGAGCAGTACTTC,CASSMTMNYEQYF
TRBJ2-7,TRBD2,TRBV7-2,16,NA,TGTGCCAGCAGCCCCCCCGGACTAGCGGAAAGCTACGAGCAGTACTTC,CASSPPGLAESYEQYF
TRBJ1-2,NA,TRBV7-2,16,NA,TGTGCCAGCAGCTTAGTTGGCACTGAAGCTAACTATGGCTACACCTTC,CASSLVGTEANYGYTF
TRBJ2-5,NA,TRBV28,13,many,TGTGCCAGCAGTTTAGGCGCAAAAGAGACCCAGTACTTC,CASSLGAKETQYF
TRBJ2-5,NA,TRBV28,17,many,TGTGCCAGCAGTGCGGGACTCCTGGTGCTTGACCAAGAGACCCAGTACTTC,CASSAGLLVLDQETQYF
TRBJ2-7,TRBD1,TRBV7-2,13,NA,TGTGCCAGCAGATCCGGGACAGGGGGGGAGCAGTACTTC,CASRSGTGGEQYF
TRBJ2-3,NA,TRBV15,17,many,TGTGCCACCAGCAGAGGTTCCGGTGACAGGCGCACAGATACGCAGTATTTT,CATSRGSGDRRTDTQYF
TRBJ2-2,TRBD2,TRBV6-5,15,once,TGTGCCAGCAGTACCGGACTAGCGGTAACCGGGGAGCTGTTTTTT,CASSTGLAVTGELFF
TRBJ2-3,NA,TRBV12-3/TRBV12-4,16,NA,TGTGCCAGCAGTTCGAATTTTGGGTCATTCCCAGATACGCAGTATTTT,CASSSNFGSFPDTQYF
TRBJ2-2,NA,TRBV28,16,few,TGTGCCAGCCTCTCCCGGGGCAGGGAGGAAACCGGGGAGCTGTTTTTT,CASLSRGREETGELFF
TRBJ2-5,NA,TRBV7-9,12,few,TGTGCCAGCAGCTTAGAGGACAGGACCCAGTACTTC,CASSLEDRTQYF
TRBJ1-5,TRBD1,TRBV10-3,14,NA,TGTGCCATCGCAAGACAGGGGGTCAATCAGCCCCAGCATTTT,CAIARQGVNQPQHF
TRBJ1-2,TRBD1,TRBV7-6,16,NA,TGTGCCAGCAGCTTTCCCCCGGGACAGGGGGTATCTGGCTACACCTTC,CASSFPPGQGVSGYTF
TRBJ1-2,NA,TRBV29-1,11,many,TGCAGCGCCTGGGGGGCTTATGGCTACACCTTC,CSAWGAYGYTF
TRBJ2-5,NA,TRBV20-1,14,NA,TGCAGTGCTAGAGATCGGAGGGCGGAAGAGACCCAGTACTTC,CSARDRRAEETQYF
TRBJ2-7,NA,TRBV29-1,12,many,TGCAGCGTTATGGACGGTCAGTACGAGCAGTACTTC,CSVMDGQYEQYF
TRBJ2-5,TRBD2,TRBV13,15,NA,TGTGCCGGCACCGGACTAGCTCGGAGAAAAGAGACCCAGTACTTC,CAGTGLARRKETQYF
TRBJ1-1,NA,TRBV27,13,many,TGTGCCAGCGCCGGGGGGGAGGGCACTGAAGCTTTCTTT,CASAGGEGTEAFF
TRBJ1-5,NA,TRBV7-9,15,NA,TGTGCCAGCAGCTTAGATTCAAGGAATAATCAGCCCCAGCATTTT,CASSLDSRNNQPQHF
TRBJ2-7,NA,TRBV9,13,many,TGTGCCAGCAGCGCGGGTAATTGGTACGAGCAGTACTTC,CASSAGNWYEQYF
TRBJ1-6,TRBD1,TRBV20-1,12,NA,TGCAGTGCTGGGACAGGGGGAAATCCCCTCCACTTT,CSAGTGGNPLHF
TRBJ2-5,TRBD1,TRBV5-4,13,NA,TGTGCCAGCAGCCCAGGGGGTTCGGAGACCCAGTACTTC,CASSPGGSETQYF
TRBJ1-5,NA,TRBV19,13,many,TGTGCCAGTAGTCCAGTACACGAACAGCCCCAGCATTTT,CASSPVHEQPQHF
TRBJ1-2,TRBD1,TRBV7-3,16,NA,TGTGCCAGCAGCTCCACAGGGGGACCCCTAAACTATGGCTACACCTTC,CASSSTGGPLNYGYTF
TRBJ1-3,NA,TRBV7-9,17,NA,TGTGCCAGCAGCTTAGTTGGCACTGAAGCTGGGGGAAACACCATATATTTT,CASSLVGTEAGGNTIYF
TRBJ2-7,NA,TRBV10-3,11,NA,TGTGCCATCAGTGAGGGGGGCGAGCAGTACTTC,CAISEGGEQYF
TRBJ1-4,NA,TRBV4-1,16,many,TGCGCCAGCAGCCCGTCCACAGGGACAACTAATGAAAAACTGTTTTTT,CASSPSTGTTNEKLFF
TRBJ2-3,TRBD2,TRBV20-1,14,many,TGCAGTGCTAGGGCTAGCGGGAGGGGGGATACGCAGTATTTT,CSARASGRGDTQYF
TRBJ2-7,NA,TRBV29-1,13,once,TGCAGCGTCTTCCGCCGGGAGAATTACGAGCAGTACTTC,CSVFRRENYEQYF
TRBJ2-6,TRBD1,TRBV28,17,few,TGTGCCAGCAGTCGGCCGGGACAGGGCTCTGGGGCCAACGTCCTGACTTTC,CASSRPGQGSGANVLTF
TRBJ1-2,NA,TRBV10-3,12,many,TGTGCCATCAGTGAAGATAACTATGGCTACACCTTC,CAISEDNYGYTF
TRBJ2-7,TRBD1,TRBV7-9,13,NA,TGTGCCAGCGGCTTCGGGACAGGTTTAGGGCAGTACTTT,CASGFGTGLGQYF
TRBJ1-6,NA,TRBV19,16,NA,TGTGCCAGTAGTATAGATCGCGGACAGCGAAATTCACCCCTCCACTTT,CASSIDRGQRNSPLHF
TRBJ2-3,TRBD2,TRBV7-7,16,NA,TGTGCTAGCAGCTTGGGGACTAGCGGGAGGGGAGATACGCAGTATTTT,CASSLGTSGRGDTQYF
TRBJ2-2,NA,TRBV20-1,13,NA,TGCAGTGCGGAGAGGGCGGGGTCCGGGGAGCTGTTTTTT,CSAERAGSGELFF
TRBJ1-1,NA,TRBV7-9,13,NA,TGTGCCAGCAGCATAGGGGGTTACACTGAAGCTTTCTTT,CASSIGGYTEAFF
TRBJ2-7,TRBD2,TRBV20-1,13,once,TGCAGTGCTAAGGAAGCGGGAGGGGTCGAGCAGTACTTC,CSAKEAGGVEQYF
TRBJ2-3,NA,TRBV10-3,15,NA,TGTGCCATCAGTGAGATAGGGTCAAGCACAGATACGCAGTATTTT,CAISEIGSSTDTQYF
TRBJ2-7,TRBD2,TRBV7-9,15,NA,TGTGCCAGCAGCTTAGTAGGGGGACTAGCTTACGAGCAGTACTTC,CASSLVGGLAYEQYF
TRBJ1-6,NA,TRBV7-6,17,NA,TGTGCCGGCAGCTTTTCCCTGAGCAGGGGTCTCGAGTCACCCCTCCACTTT,CAGSFSLSRGLESPLHF